The next 4 T cell receptor beta chains were all read from a single sample in a study of monozygotic twins with inflammatory bowel disease. Reanalyzing the 5' RACE reads, TCRdb keeps one entry per CDR3 protein, without DNA. The clone table shows 400,000 or so distinct CDR3 sequences, with the ten largest holding about 2.3%. The sample comprised blood. The receptors were sampled from a human donor with ulcerative colitis or Crohn's disease, or a healthy co-twin of an affected twin (not recorded which).

The chain has TRBV10-3 and TRBJ2-1; TCRdb outputs TRBD1, but without DNA this stays unchecked. The CDR3 consists of 16 residues. CDR1 and CDR2 from the germline V gene are ENHRY and SYGVKD. The CDR3 region is CAISDLDSRSYNEQFF.

This rearrangement joins TRBV9 to TRBJ1-6. The CDR3 covers 15 residues. The V gene's germline CDR1 is SGDLS and CDR2 YYNGEE. CDR3: CASSEGRLGNSPLHF.

The chain uses TRBV5-6 and TRBJ1-2. The germline V gene encodes CDR1 SGHDT and CDR2 YYEEEE. This CDR3 comprises 12 residues. The CDR3 loop is CASSLVEFGYTF.

The rearrangement uses TRBV5-5 and TRBJ1-5. This CDR3 region has 18 residues. From germline, CDR1 is SGHKS and CDR2 YYEKEE (reference sequence). The CDR3 is CASSFLPLTRSSDQPQHF. Full variable domain (missing parts from reference TRBV5-5 and TRBJ1-5): DAGVTQSPTHLIKTRGQQVTLRCSPISGHKSVSWYQQVLGQGPQFIFQYYEKEERGRGNFPDRFSARQFPNYSSELNVNALLLGDSALYLCASSFLPLTRSSDQPQHFGDGTRLSIL.